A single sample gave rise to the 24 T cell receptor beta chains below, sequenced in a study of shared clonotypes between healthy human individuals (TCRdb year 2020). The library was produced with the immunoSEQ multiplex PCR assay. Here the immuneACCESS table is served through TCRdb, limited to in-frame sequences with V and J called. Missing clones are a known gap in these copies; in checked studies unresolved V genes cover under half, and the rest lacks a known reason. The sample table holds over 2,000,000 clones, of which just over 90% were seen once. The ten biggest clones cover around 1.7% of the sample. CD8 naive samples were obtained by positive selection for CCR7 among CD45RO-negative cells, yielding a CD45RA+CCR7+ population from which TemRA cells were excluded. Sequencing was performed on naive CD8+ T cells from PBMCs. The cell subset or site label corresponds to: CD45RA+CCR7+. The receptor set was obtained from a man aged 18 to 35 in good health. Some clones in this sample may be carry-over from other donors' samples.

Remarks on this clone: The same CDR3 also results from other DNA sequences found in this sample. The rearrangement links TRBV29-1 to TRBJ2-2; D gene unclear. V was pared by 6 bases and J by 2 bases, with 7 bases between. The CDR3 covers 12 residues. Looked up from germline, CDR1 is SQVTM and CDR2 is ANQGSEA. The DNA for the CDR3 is TGCAGCGTCGGTCAAAACACCGGGGAGCTGTTTTTT. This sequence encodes CSVGQNTGELFF.

The CDR3 nucleotides read TGTGCCAGCAGCGGGGACGGAGGGGATCTAGATACGCAGTATTTT. This codes for CASSGDGGDLDTQYF. V and J are TRBV7-8 and TRBJ2-3; D perhaps matches TRBD2 (6 bases). Trimming removed 5 bases from V and 5 bases from J, with 17 bases in between. The V gene's germline CDR1 is SGHVS and CDR2 FQNEAQ. This CDR3 contains 15 residues.

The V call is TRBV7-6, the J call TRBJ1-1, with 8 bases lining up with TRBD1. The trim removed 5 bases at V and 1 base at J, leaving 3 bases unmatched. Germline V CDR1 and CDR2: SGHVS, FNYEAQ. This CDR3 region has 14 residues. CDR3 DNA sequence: TGTGCCAGCAGCGCCGGACAGGGGAACACTGAAGCTTTCTTT. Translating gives CASSAGQGNTEAFF.

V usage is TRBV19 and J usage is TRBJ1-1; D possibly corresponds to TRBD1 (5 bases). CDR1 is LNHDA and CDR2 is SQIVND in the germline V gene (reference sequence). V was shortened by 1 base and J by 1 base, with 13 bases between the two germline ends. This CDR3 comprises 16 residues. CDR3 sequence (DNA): TGTGCCAGTAGTATAGGAGGGACGGTGAAGAACACTGAAGCTTTCTTT. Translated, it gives CASSIGGTVKNTEAFF.

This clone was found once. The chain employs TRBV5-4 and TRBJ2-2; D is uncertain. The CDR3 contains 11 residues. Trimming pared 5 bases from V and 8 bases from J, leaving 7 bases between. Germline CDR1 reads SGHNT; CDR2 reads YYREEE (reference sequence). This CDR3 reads CASSQGGELFF. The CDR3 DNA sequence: TGTGCCAGCAGTCAAGGGGGGGAGCTGTTTTTT.

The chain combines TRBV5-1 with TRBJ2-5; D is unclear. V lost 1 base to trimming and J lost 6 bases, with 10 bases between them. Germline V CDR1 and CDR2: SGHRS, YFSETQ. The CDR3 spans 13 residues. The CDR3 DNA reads TGCGCCAGCAGCTTGTACATTGGAAAGACCCAGTACTTC. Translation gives CASSLYIGKTQYF. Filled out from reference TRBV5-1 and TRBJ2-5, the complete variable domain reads KAGVTQTPRYLIKTRGQQVTLSCSPISGHRSVSWYQQTPGQGLQFLFEYFSETQRNKGNFPGRFSGRQFSNSRSEMNVSTLELGDSALYLCASSLYIGKTQYFGPGTRLLVL.

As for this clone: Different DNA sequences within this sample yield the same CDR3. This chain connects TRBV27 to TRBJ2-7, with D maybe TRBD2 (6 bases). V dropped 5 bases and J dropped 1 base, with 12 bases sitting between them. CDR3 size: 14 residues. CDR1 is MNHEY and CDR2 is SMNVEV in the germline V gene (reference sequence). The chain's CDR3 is CASSLTGLSYEQYF. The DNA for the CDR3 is TGTGCCAGCAGTCTTACCGGACTATCCTACGAGCAGTACTTC.

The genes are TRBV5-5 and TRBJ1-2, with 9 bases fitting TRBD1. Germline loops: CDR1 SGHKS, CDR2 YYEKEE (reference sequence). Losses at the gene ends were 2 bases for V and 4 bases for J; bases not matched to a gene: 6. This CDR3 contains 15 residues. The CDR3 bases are TGTGCCAGCAGCTTCTCCGGGACAGGGCCCTATGGCTACACCTTC. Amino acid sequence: CASSFSGTGPYGYTF.

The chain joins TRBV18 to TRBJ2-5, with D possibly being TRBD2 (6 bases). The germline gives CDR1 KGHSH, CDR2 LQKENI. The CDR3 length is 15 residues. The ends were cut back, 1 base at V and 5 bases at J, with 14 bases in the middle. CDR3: CASSPLVPGRETQYF. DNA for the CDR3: TGTGCCAGCTCACCACTTGTCCCGGGGAGGGAGACCCAGTACTTC.

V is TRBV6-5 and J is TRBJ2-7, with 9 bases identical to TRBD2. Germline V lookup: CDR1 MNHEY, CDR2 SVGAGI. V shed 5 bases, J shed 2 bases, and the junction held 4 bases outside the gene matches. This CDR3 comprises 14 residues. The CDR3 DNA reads TGTGCCAGCAGTAGAGCGGGAGGCACCTACGAGCAGTACTTC. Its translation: CASSRAGGTYEQYF.

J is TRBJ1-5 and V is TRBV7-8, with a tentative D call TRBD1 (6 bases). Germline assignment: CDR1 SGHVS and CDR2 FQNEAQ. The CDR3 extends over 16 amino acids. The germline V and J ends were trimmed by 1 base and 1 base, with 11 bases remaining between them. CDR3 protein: CASSLVGGLSNQPQHF. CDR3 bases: TGTGCCAGCAGCTTAGTCGGGGGGCTAAGCAATCAGCCCCAGCATTTT.

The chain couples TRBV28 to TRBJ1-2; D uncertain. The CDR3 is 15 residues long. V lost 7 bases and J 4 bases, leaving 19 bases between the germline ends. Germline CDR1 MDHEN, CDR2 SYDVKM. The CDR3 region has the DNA TGTGCCAGCACCATGCCGGGCCACATGACCTATGGCTACACCTTC. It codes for CASTMPGHMTYGYTF.

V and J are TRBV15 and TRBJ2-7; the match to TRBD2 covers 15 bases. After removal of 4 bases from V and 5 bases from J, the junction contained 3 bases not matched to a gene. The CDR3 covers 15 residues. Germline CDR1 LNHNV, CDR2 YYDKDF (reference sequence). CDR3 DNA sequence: TGTGCCACCAGCACCGGGACTAGCGGGGGGCACGAGCAGTACTTC. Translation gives CATSTGTSGGHEQYF.

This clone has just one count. In DNA form, the CDR3 reads TGTGCCAGCAGCGCTAACAGGGTGGGTGGTTATGGCTACACCTTC. Its translation: CASSANRVGGYGYTF. The chain couples TRBV9 to TRBJ1-2; a weak D match, TRBD1 (6 bases). Germline CDR1 SGDLS, CDR2 YYNGEE. V lost 3 bases and J 5 bases, leaving 17 bases between the germline ends. This CDR3 is built from 15 residues.

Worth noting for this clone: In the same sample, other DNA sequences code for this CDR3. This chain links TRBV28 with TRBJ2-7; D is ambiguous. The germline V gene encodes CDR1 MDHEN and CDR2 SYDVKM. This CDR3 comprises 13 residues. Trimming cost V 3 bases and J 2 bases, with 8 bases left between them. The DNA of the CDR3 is TGTGCCAGCAGTTTGGGCAGACCCTACGAGCAGTACTTC. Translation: CASSLGRPYEQYF. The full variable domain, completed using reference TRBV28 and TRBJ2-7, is DVKVTQSSRYLVKRTGEKVFLECVQDMDHENMFWYRQDPGLGLRLIYFSYDVKMKEKGDIPEGYSVSREKKERFSLILESASTNQTSMYLCASSLGRPYEQYFGPGTRLTVT.

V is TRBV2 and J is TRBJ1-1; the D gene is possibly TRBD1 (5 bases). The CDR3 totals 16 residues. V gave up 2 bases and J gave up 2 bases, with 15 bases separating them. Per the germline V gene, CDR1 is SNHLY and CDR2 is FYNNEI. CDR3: CASSESPMTVNTEAFF. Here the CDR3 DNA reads TGTGCCAGCAGTGAATCTCCCATGACAGTAAACACTGAAGCTTTCTTT.

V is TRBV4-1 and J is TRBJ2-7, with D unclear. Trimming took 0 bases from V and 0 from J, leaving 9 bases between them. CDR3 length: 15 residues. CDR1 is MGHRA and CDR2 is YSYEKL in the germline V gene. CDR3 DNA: TGCGCCAGCAGCCAAGATTTTGACAACTCCTACGAGCAGTACTTC. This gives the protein CASSQDFDNSYEQYF.

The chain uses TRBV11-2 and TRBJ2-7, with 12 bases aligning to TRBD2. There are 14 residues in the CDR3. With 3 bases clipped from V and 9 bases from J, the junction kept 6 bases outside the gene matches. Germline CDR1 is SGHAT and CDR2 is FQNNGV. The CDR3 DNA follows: TGTGCCAGCAGCTTTATCCCGACTAGCGGGAGGCAGTACTTC. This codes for CASSFIPTSGRQYF.

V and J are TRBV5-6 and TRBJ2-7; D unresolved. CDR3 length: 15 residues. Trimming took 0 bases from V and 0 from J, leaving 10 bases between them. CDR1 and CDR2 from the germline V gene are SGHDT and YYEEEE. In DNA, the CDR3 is TGTGCCAGCAGCTTGGGACGGACGAGCTCCTACGAGCAGTACTTC. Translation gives CASSLGRTSSYEQYF.

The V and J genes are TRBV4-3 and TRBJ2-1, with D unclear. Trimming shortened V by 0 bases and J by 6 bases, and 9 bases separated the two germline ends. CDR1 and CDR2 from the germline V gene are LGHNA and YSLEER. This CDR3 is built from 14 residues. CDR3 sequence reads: CASSQEWQANEQFF. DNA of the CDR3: TGCGCCAGCAGCCAAGAATGGCAGGCCAATGAGCAGTTCTTC.

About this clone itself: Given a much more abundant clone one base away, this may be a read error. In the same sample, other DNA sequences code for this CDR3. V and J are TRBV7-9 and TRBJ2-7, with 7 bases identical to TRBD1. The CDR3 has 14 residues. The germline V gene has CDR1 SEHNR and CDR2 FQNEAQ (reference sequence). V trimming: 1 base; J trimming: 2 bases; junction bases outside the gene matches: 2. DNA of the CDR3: TGTGCCAGCAGCTTAGACAGGGGACCCTACGAGCAGTACTTC. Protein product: CASSLDRGPYEQYF. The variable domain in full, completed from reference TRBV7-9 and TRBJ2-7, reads DTGVSQNPRHKITKRGQNVTFRCDPISEHNRLYWYRQTLGQGPEFLTYFQNEAQLEKSRLLSDRFSAERPKGSFSTLEIQRTEQGDSAMYLCASSLDRGPYEQYFGPGTRLTVT.

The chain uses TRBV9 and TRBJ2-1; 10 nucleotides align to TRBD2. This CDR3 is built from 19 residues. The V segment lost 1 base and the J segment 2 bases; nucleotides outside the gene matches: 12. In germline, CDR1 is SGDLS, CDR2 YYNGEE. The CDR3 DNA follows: TGTGCCAGCAGCGTACCCACCCCCACTAGCGGGGATACCTACAATGAGCAGTTCTTC. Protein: CASSVPTPTSGDTYNEQFF.

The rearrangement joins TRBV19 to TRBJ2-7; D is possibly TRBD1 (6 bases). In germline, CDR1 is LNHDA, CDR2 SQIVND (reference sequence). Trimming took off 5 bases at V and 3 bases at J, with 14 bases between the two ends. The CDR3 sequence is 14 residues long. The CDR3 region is CASSETGYHYEQYF. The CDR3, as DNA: TGTGCCAGTAGTGAGACAGGATACCACTACGAGCAGTACTTC. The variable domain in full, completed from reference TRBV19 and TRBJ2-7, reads DGGITQSPKYLFRKEGQNVTLSCEQNLNHDAMYWYRQDPGQGLRLIYYSQIVNDFQKGDIAEGYSVSREKKESFPLTVTSAQKNPTAFYLCASSETGYHYEQYFGPGTRLTVT.

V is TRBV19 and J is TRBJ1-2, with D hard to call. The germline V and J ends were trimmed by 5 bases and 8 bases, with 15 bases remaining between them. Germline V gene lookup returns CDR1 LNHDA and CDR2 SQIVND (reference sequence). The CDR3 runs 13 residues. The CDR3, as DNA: TGTGCCAGTAGTTTCCGAGGGAATTCCGGCTACACCTTC. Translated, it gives CASSFRGNSGYTF.